This note documents a single T cell receptor (beta chain) sequence. The sample belongs to a study of blood T cell repertoires in COVID-19. Overall study: The study drew acute and convalescent COVID-19 samples from the United States, Italy and Spain. The cDNA or gDNA used as material had been derived from T cells, B-cell-depleted T cells, or PBMCs.

How the authors handled the data: Cell counts per sample came from amplifying reference gene primers. Assay used: immunoSEQ multiplex PCR; TCRdb lists only in-frame clones, some missing. V and J calls and clone size are those listed in that table; D and trimming were worked out from the DNA. The top ten hold 8% to 11% of the sample, which has around 130,000 clones, approximately 88% seen once. Germline values: CDR1 SGHRS, CDR2 YFSETQ. The ends were cut back, 0 bases at V and 0 bases at J, with 10 bases in the middle. This CDR3 comprises 16 residues. The sequenced sample was peripheral blood. The chain uses TRBV5-1 and TRBJ2-1, with D uncertain. The sequence derives from a man in his sixties with active or convalescent COVID-19. DNA of the CDR3: TGCGCCAGCAGCTTGGGAGGCCCTCCCTCCTACAATGAGCAGTTCTTC. This translates into CASSLGGPPSYNEQFF.